These 26 T cell receptor beta chains were sequenced from one sample in a study of T cell repertoires in cytomegalovirus infection. TCRdb re-analysed the reads in MiXCR, keeping a single row per CDR3 protein. Of roughly 230,000 distinct CDR3 sequences in the sample, roughly 12% were seen once. The sample consisted of PBMCs. Receptors originate from a human donor in good health (CMV status not recorded). Some clones in this sample may be carry-over from other donors' samples.

The table lists this clonotype with a few counts. This chain uses TRBV6-6 with TRBJ1-1; maybe TRBD1 (6 bases). This CDR3 spans 17 amino acids. Germline loops: CDR1 MNHNY, CDR2 SVGAGI (reference sequence). With 0 bases removed from V and 0 bases from J, the gap between germline ends came to 14 bases. This CDR3 is CASSYSGTPVLNTEAFF. The CDR3 DNA follows: TGTGCCAGCAGTTACTCCGGGACACCGGTCCTGAACACTGAAGCTTTCTTT.

The V and J genes are TRBV9 and TRBJ2-4; D possibly uses TRBD1 or TRBD2 (5 bases each). Germline V gene data show CDR1 as SGDLS and CDR2 as YYNGEE. The CDR3 runs 15 residues. The ends were cut back, 4 bases at V and 7 bases at J, with 18 bases in the middle. CDR3 DNA: TGTGCCAGCAGCTCCCCGGAGAGGGGCATCAACATTCAGTACTTC. It is translated as CASSSPERGINIQYF.

This chain uses TRBV7-6 with TRBJ2-3, with 14 bases that match TRBD2. CDR1 is SGHVS and CDR2 is FNYEAQ in the germline V gene. J gave up 5 bases and V 5 bases, and 12 bases lay outside the gene matches. The CDR3 has 18 residues. In DNA, the CDR3 is TGTGCCAGCAGCCCCACTCCGGGACTAGCGGGGGTAGGAGATACGCAGTATTTT. As protein: CASSPTPGLAGVGDTQYF.

The genes are TRBV28 and TRBJ1-2; tentatively, D is TRBD1 (6 bases). Germline CDR1 reads MDHEN; CDR2 reads SYDVKM. The CDR3 sequence is 12 residues long. V was pared by 10 bases and J by 4 bases, with 13 bases between. Written as DNA, the CDR3 is TGTGCCACCCTACAGGGTGTCTATGGCTACACCTTC. Protein sequence: CATLQGVYGYTF.

This clonotype was recorded at least ten times. V and J are TRBV7-2 and TRBJ2-5; maybe TRBD1 (6 bases). The CDR3 length is 12 residues. The V and J ends lost 10 bases and 5 bases respectively, with 14 bases between them. Germline CDR1 reads SGHTA; CDR2 reads FQGNSA. The CDR3 loop reads CATTGRRETQYF. CDR3 DNA: TGTGCCACTACAGGGCGCCGCGAGACCCAGTACTTC.

Ten or more counts support this clonotype. V is TRBV7-2 and J is TRBJ1-5; TRBD1 is a possible D gene (6 bases). The CDR3 has 16 amino acids. Germline lookup yields CDR1 SGHTA and CDR2 FQGNSA. Trimming took 1 base from V and 7 from J, leaving 17 bases between them. CDR3 sequence reads: CASSLEVGGGRQPQHF. CDR3 DNA sequence: TGTGCCAGCAGCTTAGAGGTTGGGGGGGGCCGGCAGCCCCAGCATTTT.

In this sample, this clonotype turned up many times. V gene TRBV6-5 combines with J gene TRBJ2-1, with TRBD2 identical over 9 bases. V trimming: 2 bases; J trimming: 7 bases; junction bases outside the gene matches: 12. Germline V gene lookup returns CDR1 MNHEY and CDR2 SVGAGI. The CDR3 is made up of 17 amino acids. The CDR3 bases are TGTGCCAGCAGTTACACTAGCGGGCCTACCCCGAGAAATGAGCAGTTCTTC. Amino acids: CASSYTSGPTPRNEQFF.

The table lists this clonotype with many counts. This rearrangement joins TRBV5-1 to TRBJ2-5; 7 bases line up with TRBD2. The CDR3 covers 15 residues. Germline lookup yields CDR1 SGHRS and CDR2 YFSETQ. Trimming at V came to 5 bases and at J to 2 bases, leaving 9 bases not matched to a gene. CDR3 sequence: CASRPGLRGQETQYF. The DNA of the CDR3 is TGCGCCAGCAGACCGGGACTACGGGGACAAGAGACCCAGTACTTC.

This clonotype was counted only a few times. The rearrangement joins TRBV29-1 to TRBJ2-1, with 9 bases that match TRBD2. The ends lost 0 bases at V and 5 bases at J; junction bases unmatched: 11. Germline CDR1 is SQVTM and CDR2 is ANQGSEA. The CDR3 length is 17 residues. CDR3 sequence (DNA): TGCAGCGTTGAAGATCCCGCCGGGACTAGCACTAACAATGAGCAGTTCTTC. This gives the protein CSVEDPAGTSTNNEQFF.

This clonotype came up many times. The chain employs TRBV7-8 and TRBJ2-7; 10 bases align to TRBD2. Germline V gives CDR1 SGHVS, CDR2 FQNEAQ. After removal of 5 bases from V and 3 bases from J, the junction contained 7 bases not matched to a gene. The CDR3 totals 15 residues. The CDR3 here is CASSRTSGGSYEQYF. CDR3 sequence (DNA): TGTGCCAGCAGCCGGACTAGCGGAGGGAGCTACGAGCAGTACTTC.

The table lists this clonotype with a few counts. V is TRBV12-3 or TRBV12-4 and J is TRBJ2-7; 7 bases line up with TRBD1. The CDR3 has 14 residues. With 5 bases clipped from V and 1 base from J, the junction kept 5 bases outside the gene matches. CDR3 in DNA: TGTGCCAGCAGTCAGGGACAGCTTTCCTACGAGCAGTACTTC. Protein: CASSQGQLSYEQYF.

This clonotype came up many times. CDR3 region: CASSLDRGRNYGYTF. In DNA, the CDR3 is TGTGCCAGCAGCCTAGACAGGGGGCGTAACTATGGCTACACCTTC. The chain has TRBV7-2 and TRBJ1-2, with 10 bases lining up with TRBD1. This CDR3 is built from 15 residues. The germline V gene encodes CDR1 SGHTA and CDR2 FQGNSA. Trimming took 5 bases from V and 1 from J; bases not matched to a gene: 4.

The table lists this clonotype with many counts. This chain links TRBV7-2 with TRBJ2-2; D may correspond to TRBD1 or TRBD2 (7 bases each). Germline V CDR1 and CDR2: SGHTA, FQGNSA. This CDR3 contains 15 residues. V was clipped by 8 bases and J by 5 bases, with 18 bases between them. CDR3 residues: CASSGGGPGTGELFF. The DNA for the CDR3 is TGTGCCAGCTCAGGGGGGGGCCCCGGAACCGGGGAGCTGTTTTTT.

This clonotype was counted many times. The V gene is TRBV9, the J gene TRBJ2-2; D gene ambiguous. Deletions cut 2 bases from V and 2 bases from J, with 13 bases between. The CDR3 has 16 residues. Germline CDR1 is SGDLS and CDR2 is YYNGEE. The CDR3 spells CASSVVGRVNTGELFF. The CDR3 DNA sequence: TGTGCCAGCAGCGTGGTCGGTCGGGTTAACACCGGGGAGCTGTTTTTT. The full variable domain, its missing parts supplied by reference TRBV9 and TRBJ2-2, is DSGVTQTPKHLITATGQRVTLRCSPRSGDLSVYWYQQSLDQGLQFLIQYYNGEERAKGNILERFSAQQFPDLHSELNLSSLELGDSALYFCASSVVGRVNTGELFFGEGSRLTVL.

There are many counts of this clonotype. The genes are TRBV7-2 and TRBJ2-3; 12 nucleotides agree with TRBD2. The germline V gene encodes CDR1 SGHTA and CDR2 FQGNSA. The CDR3 has 16 residues. The J segment lost 6 bases and the V segment lost 2 bases, leaving 6 bases of the junction unmatched. CDR3 region: CASSLLAGGPGDTQYF. The CDR3 region has the DNA TGTGCCAGCAGCTTACTAGCGGGAGGGCCGGGGGATACGCAGTATTTT.

The rearrangement links TRBV19 to TRBJ2-7, with 10 bases that match TRBD2. Germline V gives CDR1 LNHDA, CDR2 SQIVND (reference sequence). With 2 bases clipped from V and 2 bases from J, the junction kept 3 bases outside the gene matches. The CDR3 contains 15 residues. This chain's CDR3 is CASSISGRAPYEQYF. The CDR3 DNA is TGTGCCAGTAGTATAAGCGGGAGGGCCCCCTACGAGCAGTACTTC.

The chain employs TRBV11-3 and TRBJ2-7, with 7 bases identical to TRBD1. CDR3 size: 14 residues. J gave up 2 bases and V 5 bases, and 6 bases lay outside the gene matches. CDR1 and CDR2 (germline): SGHNT, YENEEA. CDR3 region: CASSHRDRTYEQYF. For the CDR3, the DNA is TGTGCCAGCAGCCACCGGGACAGAACCTACGAGCAGTACTTC.

This clonotype occurred a few times. The rearrangement uses TRBV6-2 or TRBV6-3 and TRBJ1-4; TRBD1 agrees at 8 bases. CDR3 length equals 15 residues. Per the germline V gene, CDR1 is MNHEY and CDR2 is SVGEGT. The V gene end was trimmed by 4 bases and the J gene end by 11 bases; junction bases not matched to a gene: 12. CDR3: CASSSSGQGLKKLFF. The CDR3 DNA follows: TGTGCCAGCAGTTCATCCGGACAGGGATTAAAGAAACTGTTTTTT.

Many counts were recorded for this clonotype. The chain is built from TRBV7-9 and TRBJ2-7; perhaps TRBD1 as D (8 bases). V lost 5 bases, J lost 11 bases, and 16 bases lay in between. The CDR3 extends over 12 amino acids. CDR1 and CDR2 (germline): SEHNR, FQNEAQ (reference sequence). The CDR3: CASSPGGREEYF. As DNA, the CDR3 is TGTGCCAGCAGCCCAGGGGGCCGGGAGGAGTACTTC.

This clonotype was counted at least ten times. This chain links TRBV7-2 with TRBJ1-1; D might be TRBD1 (6 bases). The CDR3 is made up of 14 amino acids. Trimming removed 6 bases at V and 4 bases at J, with 15 bases between. Looked up from germline, CDR1 is SGHTA and CDR2 is FQGNSA. CDR3 sequence: CASRGGRFLTEAFF. Written as DNA, the CDR3 is TGTGCCAGCAGGGGGGGGCGGTTTCTCACTGAAGCTTTCTTT.

This clonotype was recorded a few times. The chain is built from TRBV5-5 and TRBJ2-5; a possible D gene is TRBD2 (6 bases). The V end lost 4 bases, the J end lost 8 bases, and 15 bases lay between the germline ends. Germline values: CDR1 SGHKS, CDR2 YYEKEE (reference sequence). The CDR3 has 13 amino acids. The CDR3 is CASSRELGDTQYF. In nucleotides, the CDR3 is TGTGCCAGCAGCCGGGAGCTCGGGGATACCCAGTACTTC.

The CDR3 nucleotides read TGTGCCATCAGCGGAATTGGGACAGGGGACACAGATACGCAGTATTTT. It encodes CAISGIGTGDTDTQYF. This sequence joins TRBV10-3 and TRBJ2-3; TRBD1 aligns across 10 bases. The CDR3 covers 16 residues. Germline CDR1 reads ENHRY; CDR2 reads SYGVKD. The ends lost 6 bases at V and 2 bases at J; junction bases unmatched: 8.

In this sample, this clonotype turned up a few times. The chain recombines TRBV9 with TRBJ2-3; D is unresolved. The V gene lost 3 bases and the J gene lost 3 bases, with 11 bases spanning the gap. CDR3 size: 14 residues. Per the germline V gene, CDR1 is SGDLS and CDR2 is YYNGEE. The CDR3, as DNA: TGTGCCAGCAGCGCCGAGGTGGGGACAGATACGCAGTATTTT. It codes for CASSAEVGTDTQYF.

This clonotype was seen ten or more times. CDR3 sequence reads: CASSLATGNYGYTF. CDR3 DNA sequence: TGTGCCAGCAGCTTAGCGACAGGGAACTATGGCTACACCTTC. This chain joins TRBV7-8 and TRBJ1-2; 7 bases align to TRBD1. CDR1 and CDR2 (germline): SGHVS, FQNEAQ. This CDR3 spans 14 amino acids. V shed 0 bases and J 2 bases; nucleotides not matched to a gene: 0.

This clonotype was counted between two and nine times. The chain uses TRBV6-6 and TRBJ1-4, with unresolved D. The CDR3 has 12 residues. Looked up from germline, CDR1 is MNHNY and CDR2 is SVGAGI (reference sequence). V lost 4 bases, J lost 11 bases, and 11 bases lay in between. CDR3 DNA: TGTGCCAGCAGTTTTCCCAACGAGAAACTGTTTTTT. This codes for CASSFPNEKLFF.

In its sample, this clonotype was seen many times. This chain links TRBV6-2 or TRBV6-3 with TRBJ2-5; D is undetermined. The ends were cut back, 2 bases at V and 4 bases at J, with 14 bases in the middle. This CDR3 is built from 15 residues. The germline V gene has CDR1 MNHEY and CDR2 SVGEGT. The CDR3 sequence: CASSYPSDGIETQYF. As DNA, the CDR3 is TGTGCCAGCAGTTACCCTTCCGACGGCATAGAGACCCAGTACTTC.